This paragraph reports one TCR beta chain. In the authors' workflow: For nucleated cells, counts were estimated from reference gene primer amplification. Sequencing was performed with immunoSEQ multiplex PCR; in TCRdb, only in-frame clones are kept and a portion is missing. V and J calls and clone size come straight from that table; D and trimming were deduced from the DNA. Of hundreds of thousands of clones in the sample, roughly 80% were seen once. Germline V lookup: CDR1 LNHNV, CDR2 YYDKDF (reference sequence). This CDR3 is 15 amino acids long. V gave up 0 bases and J gave up 8 bases, with 16 bases separating them. The sample originates from a study of blood T cell repertoires in COVID-19. Study as a whole: Donors in the United States, Italy and Spain gave samples during acute or convalescent COVID-19. PBMCs, B-cell-depleted T cells, or T cells provided the cDNA or gDNA that made up the material.

V usage is TRBV15 and J usage is TRBJ1-1, with a possible D match to TRBD1 (5 bases). The source material was peripheral blood. The sequence was obtained from a woman of 80 years or more with acute or convalescent COVID-19. CDR3 bases: TGTGCCACCAGCAGAGATGCCGTGGGCGGACAAGAAGCTTTCTTT. Translating gives CATSRDAVGGQEAFF. Complete variable domain (other parts from reference TRBV15 and TRBJ1-1): DAMVIQNPRYQVTQFGKPVTLSCSQTLNHNVMYWYQQKSSQAPKLLFHYYDKDFNNEADTPDNFQSRRPNTSFCFLDIRSPGLGDTAMYLCATSRDAVGGQEAFFGQGTRLTVV.